The 5 T cell receptor beta chains presented below share a single source sample, sequenced in a study of spatial heterogeneity in lung cancer. Specified time point: sample taken at primary tumor resection. Sequencing covered unsorted whole RNA taken from tumor, nontumor lung or frozen PBMC. Each CDR3 protein gets one entry after TCRdb re-called the 5' RACE reads with MiXCR. The data contain more than 35,000 distinct CDR3 sequences, around 5.5% of them singletons. Sequences were derived from PBMCs, sampled at surgery. The origin of the receptors is a female donor with early-stage non-small cell lung cancer.

This clonotype occurred many times. The rearrangement joins TRBV7-9 to TRBJ1-4; D is ambiguous. This CDR3 contains 13 residues. The germline CDR1 and CDR2 sequences are SEHNR and FQNEAQ (reference sequence). Trimming removed 5 bases from V and 0 bases from J, with 4 bases in between. CDR3 in amino acids: CASSRATNEKLFF. CDR3 DNA sequence: TGTGCCAGCAGCCGTGCAACTAATGAAAAACTGTTTTTT.

At least ten counts were recorded for this clonotype. The V gene is TRBV5-1, the J gene TRBJ2-1; perhaps TRBD1 as D (5 bases). V was cut by 2 bases and J by 6 bases, with 9 bases left in between. Germline loops: CDR1 SGHRS, CDR2 YFSETQ. This CDR3 region has 13 residues. For the CDR3, the DNA is TGCGCCAGCAGCTTCGGGCAGGGCAATGAGCAGTTCTTC. It is translated as CASSFGQGNEQFF.

This clonotype appeared a few times. This chain uses TRBV7-6 with TRBJ1-3; a possible D gene is TRBD1 (5 bases). CDR3 length: 16 amino acids. Germline CDR1 is SGHVS and CDR2 is FNYEAQ. Trimming took off 2 bases at V and 0 bases at J, with 11 bases between the two ends. The CDR3 region is CASSLLGPSSGNTIYF. DNA for the CDR3: TGTGCCAGCAGCTTATTGGGGCCCTCCTCTGGAAACACCATATATTTT.

This clonotype was detected many times. This rearrangement joins TRBV7-2 to TRBJ1-5; TRBD1 is a possible D gene (6 bases). This CDR3 region has 14 residues. With 7 bases removed from V and 3 bases from J, the gap between germline ends came to 13 bases. Germline V gene data show CDR1 as SGHTA and CDR2 as FQGNSA. The CDR3 loop is CASTPDSSNQPQHF. The CDR3 coding sequence is TGTGCCAGCACCCCGGACAGCTCCAATCAGCCCCAGCATTTT.

The chain couples TRBV20-1 to TRBJ1-4; TRBD1 matches at 8 bases. Losses at the gene ends were 3 bases for V and 1 base for J; bases not matched to a gene: 16. Per germline, CDR1 DFQATT and CDR2 SNEGSKA (reference sequence). This CDR3 has 19 residues. The CDR3, as DNA: TGCAGTGCTAGTCCAGTAACAGGGGGGAATGAAGGAACTAATGAAAAACTGTTTTTT. This codes for CSASPVTGGNEGTNEKLFF.